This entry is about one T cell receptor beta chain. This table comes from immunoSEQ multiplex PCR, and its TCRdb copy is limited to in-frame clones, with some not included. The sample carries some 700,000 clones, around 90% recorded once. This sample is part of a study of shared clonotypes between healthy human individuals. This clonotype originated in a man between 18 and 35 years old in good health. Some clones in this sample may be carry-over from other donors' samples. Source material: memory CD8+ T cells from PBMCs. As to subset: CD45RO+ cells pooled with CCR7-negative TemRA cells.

CDR3 in amino acids: CASSPPRLNTDTQYF. The CDR3 bases are TGTGCCAGCAGTCCTCCCCGACTGAACACAGATACGCAGTATTTT. The J gene is TRBJ2-3, the V gene TRBV28; D gene unclear. The CDR3 covers 15 residues. Germline V gene sequence: CDR1 MDHEN, CDR2 SYDVKM. The germline V and J ends were trimmed by 5 bases and 2 bases, with 14 bases remaining between them.